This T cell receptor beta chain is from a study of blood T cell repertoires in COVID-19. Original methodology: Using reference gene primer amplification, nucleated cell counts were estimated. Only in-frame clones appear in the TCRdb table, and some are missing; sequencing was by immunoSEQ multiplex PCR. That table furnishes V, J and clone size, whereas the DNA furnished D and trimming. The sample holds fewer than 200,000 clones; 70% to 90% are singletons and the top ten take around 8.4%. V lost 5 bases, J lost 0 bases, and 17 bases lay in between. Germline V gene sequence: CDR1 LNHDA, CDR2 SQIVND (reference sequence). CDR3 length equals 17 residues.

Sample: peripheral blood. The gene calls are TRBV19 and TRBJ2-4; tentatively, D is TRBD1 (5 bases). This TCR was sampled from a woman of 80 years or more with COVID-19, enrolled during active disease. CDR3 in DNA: TGTGCCAGTAGTGTCGAAGATAGGGGAAGAGCCAAAAACATTCAGTACTTC. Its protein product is CASSVEDRGRAKNIQYF.